One and the same sample provided the 19 T cell receptor beta chains below, sequenced in a study of cytomegalovirus exposure and HLA in healthy donors. In the PCR, 60 Vbeta and 13 Jbeta primers were used. The table came from immunoSEQ multiplex PCR; TCRdb's copy has only in-frame clones and leaves some out. In total, the table holds 150,000 to 200,000 clones. Sequenced: PBMCs. These receptors were collected from a man aged 25 to 40 in good health and CMV-seronegative.

Notes on this clone: This specimen includes other DNA sequences encoding the same CDR3. The chain is built from TRBV2 and TRBJ2-5; TRBD2 matches at 7 bases. Germline CDR1 is SNHLY and CDR2 is FYNNEI. Trimming removed 6 bases from V and 5 bases from J; junction bases left unmatched: 3. There are 12 residues in the CDR3. As DNA, the CDR3 is TGTGCCAGCAGGGGGGAGGGGGAGACCCAGTACTTC. Amino acid sequence: CASRGEGETQYF.

The chain links TRBV5-1 to TRBJ1-1; 9 nucleotides agree with TRBD1. The J segment lost 7 bases and the V segment lost 5 bases, leaving 9 bases of the junction unmatched. CDR3 size: 14 residues. Germline loops: CDR1 SGHRS, CDR2 YFSETQ. This CDR3 is CASSEIQGAGEAFF. For the CDR3, the DNA is TGCGCCAGCAGTGAGATACAGGGGGCTGGTGAAGCTTTCTTT.

The CDR3 is CASSQRENPDEQFF. The CDR3 DNA sequence: TGCGCCAGCAGCCAGCGGGAGAATCCGGATGAGCAGTTCTTC. This chain uses TRBV4-1 with TRBJ2-1; 7 bases line up with TRBD2. CDR3 length: 14 residues. Germline V gene data show CDR1 as MGHRA and CDR2 as YSYEKL. V was pared by 3 bases and J by 8 bases, with 7 bases of the junction left unmatched.

The CDR3 sequence: CASSLEAGPYGYTF. The CDR3 region has the DNA TGTGCCAGCAGCTTGGAAGCAGGCCCCTATGGCTACACCTTC. This chain links TRBV5-4 with TRBJ1-2; D unresolved. Germline V gives CDR1 SGHNT, CDR2 YYREEE (reference sequence). This CDR3 spans 14 amino acids. The germline V and J ends were trimmed by 0 bases and 4 bases, with 10 bases remaining between them. Full variable domain (remainder filled in from reference TRBV5-4 and TRBJ1-2): ETGVTQSPTHLIKTRGQQVTLRCSSQSGHNTVSWYQQALGQGPQFIFQYYREEENGRGNFPPRFSGLQFPNYSSELNVNALELDDSALYLCASSLEAGPYGYTFGSGTRLTVV.

The V call is TRBV5-1, the J call TRBJ2-7; 8 bases line up with TRBD1. The CDR3 is 15 residues long. Germline V gene lookup returns CDR1 SGHRS and CDR2 YFSETQ. The ends lost 7 bases at V and 7 bases at J; junction bases unmatched: 16. CDR3 protein: CASGQPGQGSWEQYF. CDR3 sequence (DNA): TGCGCCAGCGGCCAACCTGGACAGGGCTCTTGGGAGCAGTACTTC.

The rearrangement links TRBV9 to TRBJ2-3; TRBD2 aligns across 9 bases. Germline assignment: CDR1 SGDLS and CDR2 YYNGEE. The CDR3 is made up of 15 amino acids. With 4 bases clipped from V and 0 bases from J, the junction kept 3 bases outside the gene matches. In nucleotides, the CDR3 is TGTGCCAGCAGCTTTACTAGCGGGAGCACAGATACGCAGTATTTT. It is translated as CASSFTSGSTDTQYF.

This chain joins TRBV6-5 and TRBJ1-5, with TRBD1 as a possible D gene (6 bases). Per the germline V gene, CDR1 is MNHEY and CDR2 is SVGAGI. CDR3 length: 14 amino acids. V gave up 5 bases and J gave up 3 bases, with 11 bases separating them. CDR3: CASSPWGPNQPQHF. The CDR3 coding sequence is TGTGCCAGCAGTCCCTGGGGGCCCAATCAGCCCCAGCATTTT.

The chain recombines TRBV11-2 with TRBJ2-7; D may be TRBD1 (5 bases). This CDR3 spans 14 amino acids. Germline V gene lookup returns CDR1 SGHAT and CDR2 FQNNGV. V was shortened by 1 base and J by 2 bases, with 9 bases between the two germline ends. The CDR3 region is CASSLGPGTYEQYF. The CDR3, as DNA: TGTGCCAGCAGCTTAGGCCCAGGGACCTACGAGCAGTACTTC.

This CDR3 is CASSPREGGLADTQYF. The CDR3, as DNA: TGTGCCAGCAGCCCACGAGAGGGAGGGCTAGCAGATACGCAGTATTTT. V and J are TRBV11-1 and TRBJ2-3; 7 bases map to TRBD2. Trimming took 5 bases from V and 4 from J; bases not matched to a gene: 12. Germline CDR1 is SGHAT and CDR2 is FQDESV (reference sequence). The CDR3 extends over 16 amino acids.

The J gene is TRBJ2-1, the V gene TRBV5-1, with TRBD1 as a possible D gene (5 bases). In germline, CDR1 is SGHRS, CDR2 YFSETQ. The CDR3 spans 13 residues. The V and J ends lost 4 bases and 4 bases respectively, with 9 bases between them. CDR3 loop: CASSLRQYNEQFF. DNA for the CDR3: TGCGCCAGCAGCCTTAGACAGTACAATGAGCAGTTCTTC.

The V gene is TRBV10-1, the J gene TRBJ2-7; perhaps TRBD2 as D (6 bases). The V gene lost 3 bases and the J gene lost 6 bases, with 12 bases spanning the gap. CDR3 length equals 13 residues. Germline CDR1 WNHNN, CDR2 SYGVQD (reference sequence). The CDR3 protein is CASSDLLGGEQYF. The CDR3 nucleotides read TGCGCCAGCAGTGATCTGTTGGGGGGCGAGCAGTACTTC.

The genes are TRBV2 and TRBJ2-1; D is unresolved. The germline CDR1 and CDR2 sequences are SNHLY and FYNNEI. Trimming shortened V by 7 bases and J by 0 bases, and 13 bases separated the two germline ends. This CDR3 spans 15 amino acids. Here the CDR3 DNA reads TGTGCCAGCACCCCTTCGCGTGGCTCCTACAATGAGCAGTTCTTC. Amino acids: CASTPSRGSYNEQFF.

The chain recombines TRBV15 with TRBJ2-7; TRBD1 aligns across 8 bases. The CDR3 runs 16 residues. V trimming: 0 bases; J trimming: 4 bases; junction bases outside the gene matches: 8. The V gene's germline CDR1 is LNHNV and CDR2 YYDKDF (reference sequence). DNA of the CDR3: TGTGCCACCAGCAGAGATCGTGACAGGGGTCTTTACGAGCAGTACTTC. Residues: CATSRDRDRGLYEQYF.

The rearrangement joins TRBV6-1 to TRBJ2-7, with 7 bases identical to TRBD1. With V trimmed by 6 bases and J by 1 base, 9 bases remained unmatched. The CDR3 is made up of 15 amino acids. The germline gives CDR1 MNHNS, CDR2 SASEGT. The CDR3 loop reads CASRTGTAASYEQYF. The CDR3 nucleotides read TGTGCCAGCAGGACCGGGACAGCAGCATCCTACGAGCAGTACTTC.

The chain links TRBV6-5 to TRBJ1-5; TRBD1 agrees at 8 bases. Germline CDR1 and CDR2: MNHEY and SVGAGI. The V and J ends lost 7 bases and 5 bases, in that order; junction bases with no gene match: 1. The CDR3 length is 12 residues. CDR3 in amino acids: CASMTGDQPQHF. CDR3 nucleotides: TGTGCCAGCATGACAGGGGATCAGCCCCAGCATTTT.

This chain joins TRBV4-2 and TRBJ2-5; 8 bases are shared with TRBD2. CDR1 LGHNA and CDR2 YNFKEQ come from the germline V gene. This CDR3 is 16 amino acids long. V was pared by 1 base and J by 0 bases, with 4 bases of the junction left unmatched. The CDR3 protein is CASSQGEREYQETQYF. The DNA of the CDR3 is TGTGCCAGCAGCCAAGGAGAGCGGGAGTACCAAGAGACCCAGTACTTC.

V and J are TRBV9 and TRBJ2-1; perhaps TRBD1 as D (5 bases). The length of the CDR3 is 14 residues. Looked up from germline, CDR1 is SGDLS and CDR2 is YYNGEE. V lost 0 bases, J lost 7 bases, and 11 bases lay in between. The CDR3 DNA sequence: TGTGCCAGCAGCGTAGCAGCAGGGCAGAATGAGCAGTTCTTC. This codes for CASSVAAGQNEQFF.

This chain links TRBV7-9 with TRBJ1-6, with 12 bases identical to TRBD1. CDR3 size: 15 residues. V dropped 4 bases and J dropped 7; count of bases not matched to a gene: 2. Germline CDR1 SEHNR, CDR2 FQNEAQ (reference sequence). The DNA of the CDR3 is TGTGCCAGCAGCTCTGGGACAGGGGGCAATTCACCCCTCCACTTT. Its protein product is CASSSGTGGNSPLHF.

This chain links TRBV4-2 with TRBJ2-2; TRBD1 is a possible D gene (7 bases). The CDR3 extends over 17 amino acids. V gave up 1 base and J gave up 6 bases, with 18 bases separating them. From germline, CDR1 is LGHNA and CDR2 YNFKEQ. The CDR3 region is CASSQGQGGLGSGELFF. CDR3 DNA sequence: TGTGCCAGCAGCCAAGGCCAGGGGGGACTGGGTTCCGGGGAGCTGTTTTTT.